This passage covers 12 T cell receptor beta chains from one sample sequenced in a study of cytomegalovirus exposure and HLA in healthy donors (dated by TCRdb to 2017 to 2019). Receptor libraries were prepared by the immunoSEQ multiplex PCR assay. TCRdb provides this immuneACCESS table in a form limited to in-frame rearrangements. Some clones are lacking; in checked studies, under half of them reflect an unresolved V gene, and why the rest are absent is not known. The sample table contains under 85,000 clones; only one count was recorded for approximately 95% of them. The ten largest account for about 3.3% of the sample. Sequenced: PBMCs. Receptors were obtained from a woman aged 18 to 35 in good health and CMV-seropositive.

V and J are TRBV19 and TRBJ2-3, with D perhaps matching TRBD2 (6 bases). Deletions cut 8 bases from V and 0 bases from J, with 18 bases between. Germline V gene data show CDR1 as LNHDA and CDR2 as SQIVND (reference sequence). This CDR3 contains 16 residues. Here the CDR3 reads CASPTAGHKSTDTQYF. The DNA of the CDR3 is TGTGCCAGTCCTACAGCGGGTCACAAGAGCACAGATACGCAGTATTTT. Combining the CDR3 with reference TRBV19 and TRBJ2-3 gives the whole variable domain DGGITQSPKYLFRKEGQNVTLSCEQNLNHDAMYWYRQDPGQGLRLIYYSQIVNDFQKGDIAEGYSVSREKKESFPLTVTSAQKNPTAFYLCASPTAGHKSTDTQYFGPGTRLTVL.

The gene calls are TRBV4-2 and TRBJ2-7, with 8 bases that match TRBD2. The junction had 12 bases not matched to a gene; V was cut back by 4 bases and J by 4 bases. The CDR3 has 16 residues. Germline V lookup: CDR1 LGHNA, CDR2 YNFKEQ. The CDR3 DNA reads TGTGCCAGCAGCCCCGGAGGTAGCCAGCGGGAGTACGAGCAGTACTTC. The encoded protein is CASSPGGSQREYEQYF.

The gene calls are TRBV18 and TRBJ1-5, with a weak D call TRBD1 (6 bases). V gave up 4 bases and J gave up 3 bases, with 10 bases separating them. Germline lookup yields CDR1 KGHSH and CDR2 LQKENI. This CDR3 comprises 14 residues. This CDR3 is CASSQDRPNQPQHF. The CDR3 nucleotides are TGTGCCAGCTCACAGGACAGACCCAATCAGCCCCAGCATTTT. The full variable domain, completed using reference TRBV18 and TRBJ1-5, is NAGVMQNPRHLVRRRGQEARLRCSPMKGHSHVYWYRQLPEEGLKFMVYLQKENIIDESGMPKERFSAEFPKEGPSILRIQQVVRGDSAAYFCASSQDRPNQPQHFGDGTRLSIL.

This sequence joins TRBV14 and TRBJ1-3; 8 positions agree with TRBD1. The CDR3 totals 13 residues. J gave up 6 bases and V 6 bases, and 4 bases lay outside the gene matches. Germline V gene lookup returns CDR1 SGHDN and CDR2 FVKESK. The CDR3 nucleotides are TGTGCCAGCAGTCCGACAGGGGAAAACACCATATATTTT. It codes for CASSPTGENTIYF. Variable domain in full (rest from reference TRBV14 and TRBJ1-3): EAGVTQFPSHSVIEKGQTVTLRCDPISGHDNLYWYRRVMGKEIKFLLHFVKESKQDESGMPNNRFLAERTGGTYSTLKVQPAELEDSGVYFCASSPTGENTIYFGEGSWLTVV.

The rearrangement joins TRBV6-5 to TRBJ2-2, with a possible D match to TRBD1 (6 bases). The CDR3 loop spans 14 amino acids. Trimming removed 6 bases from V and 4 bases from J, with 12 bases in between. Germline CDR1 is MNHEY and CDR2 is SVGAGI. The CDR3 protein is CASSPGQRTGELFF. CDR3 DNA: TGTGCCAGCAGCCCCGGACAGCGCACCGGGGAGCTGTTTTTT.

V is TRBV7-2 and J is TRBJ2-7; maybe TRBD2 (6 bases). This CDR3 region has 15 residues. V lost 3 bases, J lost 1 base, and 13 bases lay in between. CDR1 and CDR2 (germline): SGHTA, FQGNSA. The CDR3 nucleotides read TGTGCCAGCAGCTTGCGGGGCATCAGTTCCTACGAGCAGTACTTC. Translated, it gives CASSLRGISSYEQYF.

The chain couples TRBV6-6 to TRBJ2-7; possibly TRBD1 for D (6 bases). The CDR3 length is 14 residues. Germline V gene data show CDR1 as MNHNY and CDR2 as SVGAGI (reference sequence). Trimming cost V 0 bases and J 3 bases, with 9 bases left between them. CDR3 sequence (DNA): TGTGCCAGCAGTTACTCGGGCAGGGGCTACGAGCAGTACTTC. It yields the protein CASSYSGRGYEQYF.

The CDR3 nucleotides are TGTGCCAGCAGCCTGGCGGGTAGCGGTTTCCAAGAGACCCAGTACTTC. Its translation is CASSLAGSGFQETQYF. The chain has TRBV9 and TRBJ2-5, with D perhaps TRBD2 (6 bases). The germline V gene encodes CDR1 SGDLS and CDR2 YYNGEE. V was pared by 4 bases and J by 1 base, with 17 bases between. This CDR3 has 16 residues.

V gene TRBV12-5 combines with J gene TRBJ2-7; no clear D gene. Germline-derived CDR1 and CDR2 are LGHNT and FRNRAP. The V end lost 6 bases, the J end lost 3 bases, and 9 bases lay between the germline ends. The CDR3 contains 12 residues. The CDR3 protein is CASGYDRYEQYF. Written as DNA, the CDR3 is TGTGCTAGTGGCTACGATCGCTACGAGCAGTACTTC.

V gene TRBV7-8 combines with J gene TRBJ2-7, with 7 bases fitting TRBD2. The germline V gene has CDR1 SGHVS and CDR2 FQNEAQ. This CDR3 is built from 15 residues. V shed 0 bases, J shed 4 bases, and the junction held 6 bases outside the gene matches. The CDR3: CASSLAAGVAYEQYF. CDR3 in DNA: TGTGCCAGCAGCTTAGCGGCGGGAGTTGCTTACGAGCAGTACTTC.

The V call is TRBV4-3, the J call TRBJ1-2; a possible D gene is TRBD1 (5 bases). V dropped 1 base and J dropped 2 bases, with 11 bases sitting between them. Germline V gives CDR1 LGHNA, CDR2 YSLEER. This CDR3 contains 15 residues. CDR3 region: CASSQVAGPNYGYTF. CDR3 sequence (DNA): TGCGCCAGCAGCCAAGTGGCAGGGCCCAACTATGGCTACACCTTC.

This chain uses TRBV5-1 with TRBJ2-7; TRBD1 matches 8 bases. Germline CDR1 SGHRS, CDR2 YFSETQ. The CDR3 consists of 16 residues. Losses at the gene ends were 4 bases for V and 1 base for J; bases not matched to a gene: 10. This chain's CDR3 is CASSPGGQGGSYEQYF. The CDR3 DNA is TGCGCCAGCAGCCCAGGAGGACAGGGTGGATCCTACGAGCAGTACTTC.